This T cell receptor (beta chain) was sequenced for a study of metastatic and nonmetastatic thyroid tumors. This clone was observed many times. Patients had received no treatment of any kind before thyroid surgery. TCRdb reassembled clones from the PCR reads with MiXCR. The sample contains roughly 18,000 clones, roughly a fifth of which appear only once. Germline-derived CDR1 and CDR2 are DFQATT and SNEGSKA (reference sequence). V shed 6 bases and J shed 9 bases, with 17 bases lying between them. This CDR3 is built from 12 residues. The material sequenced was tumor tissue. V and J are TRBV20-1 and TRBJ1-1; D ambiguous. This TCR came from a female donor with papillary thyroid cancer or a benign thyroid nodule (not recorded which). Some clones in this sample may be carry-over from other donors' samples. CDR3 amino acids: CSATGPPAKAFF. The CDR3 region has the DNA TGCAGTGCCACCGGGCCTCCCGCCAAAGCTTTCTTT.